This is a list of T cell receptor beta chains from one sample in a study of PD-1 blockade in classical Hodgkin lymphoma. TCRdb's table, derived via immunoSEQ multiplex PCR, lists solely in-frame clones and lacks some. The sample carries under 40,000 clones, over 75% recorded once. The sequencing here drew on peripheral blood mononuclear cells (PBMCs), taken before the fourth cycle of nivolumab. The receptors were gathered from a human donor with classical Hodgkin lymphoma. Both conserved end residues are part of each CDR3. D genes are given only for firm matches. Clone size is stated in some rows and not others, as once, few, many or a class when expanded.

v_call: TRBV2
cdr3_length: 14
clone_size: .
d_call: .
j_call: TRBJ1-1
cdr3_aa: CASSPPGGHSEAFF
cdr3_nt: TGTGCCAGCAGTCCCCCGGGGGGACACTCTGAAGCTTTCTTT

v_call: TRBV12-2
cdr3_length: 17
clone_size: .
d_call: .
j_call: TRBJ2-3
cdr3_aa: CASRLVTSGPSTDTQYF
cdr3_nt: TGTGCAAGTCGCTTAGTAACTAGCGGGCCTAGCACAGATACGCAGTATTTT

v_call: TRBV7-8
cdr3_length: 17
clone_size: .
d_call: .
j_call: TRBJ2-1
cdr3_aa: CASSPQISTAGGDEQFF
cdr3_nt: TGTGCCAGCAGCCCGCAAATCTCGACAGCGGGTGGCGATGAGCAGTTCTTC

v_call: TRBV14
cdr3_length: 15
clone_size: .
d_call: .
j_call: TRBJ1-2
cdr3_aa: CASSQDPGAVYGYTF
cdr3_nt: TGTGCCAGCAGCCAAGATCCCGGGGCGGTCTATGGCTACACCTTC

v_call: TRBV4-1
cdr3_length: 16
clone_size: .
d_call: TRBD2
j_call: TRBJ2-1
cdr3_aa: CASSQSSGGRYNEQFF
cdr3_nt: TGCGCCAGCAGCCAATCTAGCGGGGGGCGGTACAATGAGCAGTTCTTC

v_call: TRBV11-3
cdr3_length: 16
clone_size: .
d_call: TRBD2
j_call: TRBJ2-1
cdr3_aa: CASSDLAGGSYNEQFF
cdr3_nt: TGTGCCAGCAGCGATCTAGCGGGGGGATCCTACAATGAGCAGTTCTTC

v_call: TRBV6-6
cdr3_length: 14
clone_size: .
d_call: .
j_call: TRBJ2-3
cdr3_aa: CASSYTGGGDTQYF
cdr3_nt: TGTGCCAGCAGTTACACAGGGGGGGGCGATACGCAGTATTTT

v_call: TRBV2
cdr3_length: 16
clone_size: .
d_call: TRBD2
j_call: TRBJ2-3
cdr3_aa: CASSGDYAGGPNTQYF
cdr3_nt: TGTGCCAGCAGTGGGGACTATGCGGGGGGGCCTAATACGCAGTATTTT

v_call: TRBV5-1
cdr3_length: 19
clone_size: few
d_call: TRBD2
j_call: TRBJ2-3
cdr3_aa: CASSQPIKKLSGSTDTQYF
cdr3_nt: TGCGCCAGCAGCCAACCAATCAAAAAACTTAGCGGGAGCACAGATACGCAGTATTTT

v_call: TRBV28
cdr3_length: 16
clone_size: few
d_call: .
j_call: TRBJ1-2
cdr3_aa: CASSLMGGLFNYGYTF
cdr3_nt: TGTGCCAGCAGTTTGATGGGTGGGTTATTTAACTATGGCTACACCTTC

v_call: TRBV4-2
cdr3_length: 15
clone_size: .
d_call: .
j_call: TRBJ1-3
cdr3_aa: CASSQDGFSGNTIYF
cdr3_nt: TGTGCCAGCAGCCAAGACGGCTTCTCTGGAAACACCATATATTTT

v_call: TRBV6-5
cdr3_length: 13
clone_size: .
d_call: TRBD2
j_call: TRBJ2-7
cdr3_aa: CASTRLAGGEQYF
cdr3_nt: TGTGCCAGCACAAGACTAGCGGGAGGCGAGCAGTACTTC

v_call: TRBV28
cdr3_length: 11
clone_size: .
d_call: .
j_call: TRBJ2-3
cdr3_aa: CASLRWDTQYF
cdr3_nt: TGTGCCAGCCTTCGTTGGGATACGCAGTATTTT

v_call: TRBV7-2
cdr3_length: 15
clone_size: .
d_call: .
j_call: TRBJ1-4
cdr3_aa: CASSHAGTTNEKLFF
cdr3_nt: TGTGCCAGCAGCCATGCAGGGACAACTAATGAAAAACTGTTTTTT

v_call: TRBV7-2
cdr3_length: 17
clone_size: .
d_call: TRBD1
j_call: TRBJ1-2
cdr3_aa: CASSLLVPETGEGGYTF
cdr3_nt: TGTGCCAGCAGCTTATTGGTCCCCGAGACAGGGGAGGGTGGCTACACCTTC

v_call: TRBV18
cdr3_length: 20
clone_size: few
d_call: TRBD2
j_call: TRBJ2-1
cdr3_aa: CASSRSRRLAGGGSYNEQFF
cdr3_nt: TGTGCCAGCTCACGCTCTAGGAGACTAGCGGGGGGGGGTTCCTACAATGAGCAGTTCTTC

v_call: TRBV5-1
cdr3_length: 15
clone_size: .
d_call: .
j_call: TRBJ2-3
cdr3_aa: CASSVGGTGPDTQYF
cdr3_nt: TGCGCCAGCAGCGTGGGGGGGACAGGACCCGATACGCAGTATTTT

v_call: TRBV15
cdr3_length: 12
clone_size: .
d_call: .
j_call: TRBJ1-5
cdr3_aa: CATSTINQPQHF
cdr3_nt: TGTGCCACCAGCACAATAAATCAGCCCCAGCATTTT

v_call: TRBV11-2
cdr3_length: 15
clone_size: .
d_call: TRBD2
j_call: TRBJ2-3
cdr3_aa: CASSSGLAGVDTQYF
cdr3_nt: TGTGCCAGCAGCTCGGGACTAGCGGGGGTAGATACGCAGTATTTT

v_call: TRBV4-2
cdr3_length: 16
clone_size: .
d_call: TRBD2
j_call: TRBJ2-7
cdr3_aa: CASSPLTSGRAYEQYF
cdr3_nt: TGTGCCAGCAGCCCCCTGACTAGCGGGAGGGCGTATGAGCAGTACTTC

v_call: TRBV5-4
cdr3_length: 16
clone_size: once
d_call: .
j_call: TRBJ2-1
cdr3_aa: CASSLGAGNSYNEQFF
cdr3_nt: TGTGCCAGCAGCTTGGGGGCCGGAAACTCCTACAATGAGCAGTTCTTC

v_call: TRBV19
cdr3_length: 14
clone_size: .
d_call: .
j_call: TRBJ1-1
cdr3_aa: CASSTTIMNTEAFF
cdr3_nt: TGTGCCAGTAGTACGACAATCATGAACACTGAAGCTTTCTTT

v_call: TRBV27
cdr3_length: 15
clone_size: once
d_call: .
j_call: TRBJ2-3
cdr3_aa: CASSLLGAPSDTQYF
cdr3_nt: TGTGCCAGCAGTCTACTGGGGGCGCCCTCAGATACGCAGTATTTT

v_call: TRBV27
cdr3_length: 14
clone_size: .
d_call: .
j_call: TRBJ1-1
cdr3_aa: CASSFGVGETEAFF
cdr3_nt: TGTGCCAGCAGTTTCGGGGTCGGGGAGACTGAAGCTTTCTTT

v_call: TRBV25-1
cdr3_length: 13
clone_size: few
d_call: .
j_call: TRBJ1-2
cdr3_aa: CASSGRQHYGYTF
cdr3_nt: TGTGCCAGCAGTGGACGACAGCACTATGGCTACACCTTC

v_call: TRBV10-2
cdr3_length: 14
clone_size: .
d_call: .
j_call: TRBJ1-1
cdr3_aa: CASSEGPGVTEAFF
cdr3_nt: TGCGCCAGCAGTGAGGGACCGGGGGTCACTGAAGCTTTCTTT

v_call: TRBV7-2
cdr3_length: 13
clone_size: .
d_call: .
j_call: TRBJ2-5
cdr3_aa: CASSSNRRGTQYF
cdr3_nt: TGCGCCAGCAGCTCCAACCGCAGGGGGACCCAGTACTTC

v_call: TRBV4-3
cdr3_length: 15
clone_size: .
d_call: .
j_call: TRBJ1-5
cdr3_aa: CASSQRVQFGQPQHF
cdr3_nt: TGCGCCAGCAGCCAACGGGTACAGTTCGGTCAGCCCCAGCATTTT

v_call: TRBV28
cdr3_length: 13
clone_size: .
d_call: .
j_call: TRBJ2-7
cdr3_aa: CASSRRESYEQYF
cdr3_nt: TGTGCCAGCAGTCGCCGGGAGAGCTACGAGCAGTACTTC

v_call: TRBV10-3
cdr3_length: 13
clone_size: .
d_call: TRBD1
j_call: TRBJ1-1
cdr3_aa: CAIRGTGNTEAFF
cdr3_nt: TGTGCCATCAGGGGGACAGGGAACACTGAAGCTTTCTTT

v_call: TRBV27
cdr3_length: 16
clone_size: few
d_call: TRBD1
j_call: TRBJ1-5
cdr3_aa: CASSPVGQGRYQPQHF
cdr3_nt: TGTGCCAGCAGTCCCGTCGGACAGGGACGGTATCAGCCCCAGCATTTT

v_call: TRBV15
cdr3_length: 13
clone_size: .
d_call: TRBD1
j_call: TRBJ2-1
cdr3_aa: CATSRDRGHEQFF
cdr3_nt: TGTGCCACCAGCAGGGACAGGGGTCATGAGCAGTTCTTC

v_call: TRBV6-1
cdr3_length: 16
clone_size: large
d_call: TRBD1
j_call: TRBJ1-2
cdr3_aa: CASSEWVGNRGLGYTF
cdr3_nt: TGTGCCAGCAGTGAATGGGTGGGGAACAGGGGGCTGGGCTACACCTTC

v_call: TRBV6-1
cdr3_length: 15
clone_size: .
d_call: .
j_call: TRBJ2-2
cdr3_aa: CASSDGGLHTGELFF
cdr3_nt: TGTGCCAGCAGTGATGGGGGGCTGCACACCGGGGAGCTGTTTTTT

v_call: TRBV5-5
cdr3_length: 15
clone_size: .
d_call: .
j_call: TRBJ2-1
cdr3_aa: CASSFRQRSYNEQFF
cdr3_nt: TGTGCCAGCAGCTTTAGACAGCGCTCCTACAATGAGCAGTTCTTC

v_call: TRBV6-6
cdr3_length: 15
clone_size: .
d_call: TRBD1
j_call: TRBJ1-1
cdr3_aa: CASRYTYSTGAEAFF
cdr3_nt: TGTGCCAGCAGATATACCTACTCGACAGGGGCTGAAGCTTTCTTT

v_call: TRBV4-1
cdr3_length: 15
clone_size: .
d_call: .
j_call: TRBJ2-7
cdr3_aa: CASSHRDSGAYEQYF
cdr3_nt: TGCGCCAGCAGCCACCGAGACTCCGGAGCCTACGAGCAGTACTTC

v_call: TRBV21-1
cdr3_length: 17
clone_size: .
d_call: .
j_call: TRBJ2-1
cdr3_aa: CASSKAPLAGDEDEQFF
cdr3_nt: TGTGCCAGCAGCAAGGCCCCACTAGCGGGAGACGAGGATGAGCAGTTCTTC

v_call: TRBV2
cdr3_length: 14
clone_size: .
d_call: TRBD1
j_call: TRBJ1-6
cdr3_aa: CASKVGTGGSPLHF
cdr3_nt: TGTGCCAGCAAGGTGGGGACAGGGGGGTCACCCCTCCACTTT

v_call: TRBV7-9
cdr3_length: 14
clone_size: .
d_call: .
j_call: TRBJ2-1
cdr3_aa: CASSPGQLYNEQFF
cdr3_nt: TGTGCCAGCAGCCCCGGACAGCTGTACAATGAGCAGTTCTTC

v_call: TRBV30
cdr3_length: 12
clone_size: .
d_call: .
j_call: TRBJ1-1
cdr3_aa: CAWSVRGVGAFF
cdr3_nt: TGTGCCTGGAGTGTACGAGGTGTTGGAGCTTTCTTT

v_call: TRBV7-2
cdr3_length: 15
clone_size: .
d_call: TRBD1
j_call: TRBJ2-3
cdr3_aa: CASSTDRGNTDTQYF
cdr3_nt: TGTGCCAGCAGCACAGACAGGGGGAACACAGATACGCAGTATTTT

v_call: TRBV25-1
cdr3_length: 13
clone_size: .
d_call: .
j_call: TRBJ1-5
cdr3_aa: CASSERGNQPQHF
cdr3_nt: TGTGCCAGCAGTGAAAGGGGGAATCAGCCCCAGCATTTT

v_call: TRBV4-1
cdr3_length: 14
clone_size: .
d_call: .
j_call: TRBJ2-1
cdr3_aa: CASSQGGGSNEQFF
cdr3_nt: TGCGCCAGCAGCCAAGGTGGGGGTAGCAATGAGCAGTTCTTC

v_call: TRBV6-6
cdr3_length: 16
clone_size: .
d_call: .
j_call: TRBJ1-2
cdr3_aa: CASSNDRIPTSYGYTF
cdr3_nt: TGTGCCAGCAGCAACGACAGGATACCTACTTCATATGGCTACACCTTC

v_call: TRBV28
cdr3_length: 14
clone_size: .
d_call: .
j_call: TRBJ1-2
cdr3_aa: CASSSYQGGRGYTF
cdr3_nt: TGTGCCAGCAGTTCGTACCAGGGAGGCAGGGGCTACACCTTC

v_call: TRBV7-9
cdr3_length: 11
clone_size: .
d_call: .
j_call: TRBJ2-3
cdr3_aa: CASSFMDTQYF
cdr3_nt: TGTGCCAGCAGCTTTATGGATACGCAGTATTTT

v_call: TRBV5-6
cdr3_length: 12
clone_size: once
d_call: .
j_call: TRBJ1-2
cdr3_aa: CASSLTDYGYTF
cdr3_nt: TGTGCCAGCAGTCTGACCGACTATGGCTACACCTTC

v_call: TRBV9
cdr3_length: 13
clone_size: .
d_call: .
j_call: TRBJ1-1
cdr3_aa: CASSVEGYTEAFF
cdr3_nt: TGTGCCAGCAGCGTAGAGGGGTACACTGAAGCTTTCTTT

v_call: TRBV11-2
cdr3_length: 15
clone_size: .
d_call: .
j_call: TRBJ2-3
cdr3_aa: CASSLDLAWADTQYF
cdr3_nt: TGTGCCAGCAGCCTAGATCTGGCGTGGGCAGATACGCAGTATTTT

v_call: TRBV7-2
cdr3_length: 14
clone_size: .
d_call: TRBD1
j_call: TRBJ1-1
cdr3_aa: CASSEGQGRAEAFF
cdr3_nt: TGTGCCAGCAGCGAGGGACAGGGGCGAGCTGAAGCTTTCTTT

v_call: TRBV5-1
cdr3_length: 14
clone_size: .
d_call: TRBD1
j_call: TRBJ1-1
cdr3_aa: CASSDRERVTEAFF
cdr3_nt: TGCGCCAGCAGCGACAGGGAGAGGGTCACTGAAGCTTTCTTT

v_call: TRBV29-1
cdr3_length: 13
clone_size: .
d_call: .
j_call: TRBJ1-4
cdr3_aa: CSVERAMDEKLFF
cdr3_nt: TGCAGCGTTGAGCGGGCTATGGATGAAAAACTGTTTTTT

v_call: TRBV5-4
cdr3_length: 13
clone_size: once
d_call: .
j_call: TRBJ1-1
cdr3_aa: CASSQQGGTEAFF
cdr3_nt: TGTGCCAGCAGCCAACAGGGCGGCACTGAAGCTTTCTTT